What follows is one TCR beta chain and its context. How the authors handled the data: Amplifying reference gene primers gave estimates of nucleated cell counts. Clones were sequenced by immunoSEQ multiplex PCR, and TCRdb holds only the in-frame ones, with some missing. D and trimming were read from the DNA, whereas the V and J calls and clone size are those reported in that table. The sample has some 390,000 clones, around nine tenths seen once. Germline loops: CDR1 GTSNPN, CDR2 SVGIG (reference sequence). Trimming left V 2 bases short and J 6 bases short, with 11 bases between. The CDR3 totals 13 residues. The data stem from a study of blood T cell repertoires in COVID-19. About the study: Sites in the United States, Italy and Spain provided acute and convalescent COVID-19 samples. T cells, B-cell-depleted T cells, or PBMCs supplied cDNA or gDNA.

The chain uses TRBV30 and TRBJ1-5; unclear D gene. Sequences were obtained from peripheral blood. The sequence was collected from a human donor in a cohort sampled during active COVID-19. CDR3 nucleotides: TGTGCCTGGAGTTCGGGTCTCGGTCAGCCCCAGCATTTT. This codes for CAWSSGLGQPQHF.